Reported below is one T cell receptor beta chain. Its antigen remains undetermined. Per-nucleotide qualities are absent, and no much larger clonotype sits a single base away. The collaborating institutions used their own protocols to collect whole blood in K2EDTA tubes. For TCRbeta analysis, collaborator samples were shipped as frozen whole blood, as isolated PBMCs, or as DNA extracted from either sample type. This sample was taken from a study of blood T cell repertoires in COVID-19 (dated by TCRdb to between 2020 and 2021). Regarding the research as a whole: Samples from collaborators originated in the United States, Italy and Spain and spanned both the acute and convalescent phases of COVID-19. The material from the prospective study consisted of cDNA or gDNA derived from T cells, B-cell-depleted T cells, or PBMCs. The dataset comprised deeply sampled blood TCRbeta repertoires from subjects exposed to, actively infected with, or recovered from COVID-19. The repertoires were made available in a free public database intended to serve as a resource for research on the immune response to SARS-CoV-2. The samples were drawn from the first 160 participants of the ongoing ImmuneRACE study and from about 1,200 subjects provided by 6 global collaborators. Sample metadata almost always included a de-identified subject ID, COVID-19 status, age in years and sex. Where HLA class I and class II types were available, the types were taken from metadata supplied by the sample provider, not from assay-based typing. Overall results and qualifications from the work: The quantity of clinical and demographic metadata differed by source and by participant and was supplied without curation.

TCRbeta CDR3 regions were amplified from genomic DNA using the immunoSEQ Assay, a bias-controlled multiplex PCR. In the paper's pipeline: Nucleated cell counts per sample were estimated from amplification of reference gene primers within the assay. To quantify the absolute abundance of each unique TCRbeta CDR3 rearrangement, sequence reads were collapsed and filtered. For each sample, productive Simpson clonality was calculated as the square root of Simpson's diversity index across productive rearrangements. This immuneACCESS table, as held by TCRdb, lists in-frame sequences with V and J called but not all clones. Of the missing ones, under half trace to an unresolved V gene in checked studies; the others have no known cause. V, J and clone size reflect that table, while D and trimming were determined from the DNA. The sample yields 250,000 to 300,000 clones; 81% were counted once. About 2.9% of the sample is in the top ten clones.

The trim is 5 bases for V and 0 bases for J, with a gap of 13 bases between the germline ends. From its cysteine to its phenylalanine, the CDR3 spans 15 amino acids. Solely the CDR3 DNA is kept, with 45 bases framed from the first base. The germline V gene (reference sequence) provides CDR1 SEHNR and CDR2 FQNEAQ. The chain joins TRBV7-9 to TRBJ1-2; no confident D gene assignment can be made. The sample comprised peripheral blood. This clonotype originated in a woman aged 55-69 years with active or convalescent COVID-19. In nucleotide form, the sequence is TGTGCCAGCAGCCTTTATAGCAGTACTAACTATGGCTACACCTTC. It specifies CASSLYSSTNYGYTF.